This T cell receptor (beta chain) was retrieved from a study of shared clonotypes between healthy human individuals. Study-level results: The study found lower generation probabilities in non-shared clonotypes than in those shared by all four donors. It was observed that roughly 5.4% of naive CD4 clonotypes were shared across a handful of donors.

About this clone: The antigen is undetermined.

The CDR3 has 14 residues. Between the trimmed V and J ends, which lost 5 bases and 3 bases, there was a span of 14 bases. Germline V CDR1 and CDR2: KGHSH, LQKENI. Measured with immunoSEQ multiplex PCR; TCRdb has only the in-frame clones, and not every one. Among 800,000 or so clones listed, roughly 96% were seen once. Positive CCR7 selection of CD45RO-negative cells yielded the naive CD8 cells, and terminally differentiated effector memory CD45RA+ cells were excluded. The sequenced sample was naive CD8+ T cells sorted from blood. The chain combines TRBV18 with TRBJ2-7, with a weak D call TRBD1 (6 bases). The TCR comes from a man aged 30-40 years in good health. The CDR3 DNA reads as TGTGCCAGCTCAGATCTTACAGGGAACTACGAGCAGTACTTC. It encodes CASSDLTGNYEQYF.